This T cell receptor (beta chain) was retrieved from a study of T cell clonotyping in hematopoietic cell transplantation. The overall study: Pretransplant recipient samples were taken after cytoreduction.

The germline CDR1 and CDR2 sequences are SGHNT and YENEEA. V was cut by 5 bases and J by 0 bases, with 17 bases left in between. There are 16 residues in the CDR3. A remark on this clone: Its antigen is still unknown.

Study findings and constraints: Higher Inverse Simpson Index values in graft donor and pretransplant recipient predicted broader posttransplant TCR diversity. Pathologically expanded recipient clonotypes increased progressively from day 30 to day 180 as diversity fell.

Sequencing used immunoSEQ multiplex PCR; TCRdb keeps in-frame clones, though not all of them. Of about 36,000 clones in the sample, around 95% were seen once. Time point given: recipient sample about 28 days before transplant, after cytoreduction. This chain links TRBV11-3 with TRBJ2-7, with D possibly matching TRBD1 (6 bases). Specimen: peripheral blood mononuclear cells, collected before stem cell transplant. The receptor comes from a man in his forties or fifties with chronic myeloid leukemia. Some clones in this sample may be carry-over from other donors' samples. The CDR3 DNA reads TGTGCCAGCAGCGCCAAATCAGGGGCCCTCTCCTACGAGCAGTACTTC. Protein product: CASSAKSGALSYEQYF.